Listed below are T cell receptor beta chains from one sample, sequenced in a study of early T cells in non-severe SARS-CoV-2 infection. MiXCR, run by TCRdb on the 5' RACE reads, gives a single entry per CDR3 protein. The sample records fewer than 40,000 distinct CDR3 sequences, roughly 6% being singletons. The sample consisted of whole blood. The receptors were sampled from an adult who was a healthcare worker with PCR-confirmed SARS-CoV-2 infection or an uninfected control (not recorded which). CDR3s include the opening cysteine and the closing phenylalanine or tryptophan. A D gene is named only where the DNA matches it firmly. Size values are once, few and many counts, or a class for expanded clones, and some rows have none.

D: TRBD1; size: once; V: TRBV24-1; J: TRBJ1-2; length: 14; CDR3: CATSDGTGGPGYTF; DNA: TGTGCCACCAGTGACGGGACAGGCGGTCCTGGCTACACCTTC
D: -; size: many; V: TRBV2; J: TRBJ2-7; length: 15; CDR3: CASSEADGDWDEQYF; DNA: TGTGCCAGCAGTGAAGCCGACGGGGATTGGGACGAGCAGTACTTC
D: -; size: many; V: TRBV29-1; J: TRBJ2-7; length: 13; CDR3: CSAGPRGNYEQYF; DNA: TGCAGCGCGGGCCCAAGGGGGAACTACGAGCAGTACTTC
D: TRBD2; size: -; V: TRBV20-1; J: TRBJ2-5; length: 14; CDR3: CSARDPSGRETQYF; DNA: TGCAGTGCTAGAGATCCTAGCGGGAGGGAGACCCAGTACTTC
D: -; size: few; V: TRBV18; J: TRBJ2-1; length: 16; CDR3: CASSPRLALSFAEQFF; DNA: TGTGCCAGCTCACCGCGTCTAGCTCTATCGTTTGCTGAGCAGTTCTTC
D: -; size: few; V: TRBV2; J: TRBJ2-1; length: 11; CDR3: CASKRDNEQFF; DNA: TGTGCCAGCAAGAGGGACAATGAGCAGTTCTTC
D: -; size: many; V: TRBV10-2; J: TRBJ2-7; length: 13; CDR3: CASRDASSYEQYF; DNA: TGCGCCAGCAGGGACGCCAGCTCCTACGAGCAGTACTTC
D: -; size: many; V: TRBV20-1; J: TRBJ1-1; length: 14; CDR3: CSANQGGANTEAFF; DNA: TGCAGTGCTAACCAAGGAGGGGCGAACACTGAAGCTTTCTTT
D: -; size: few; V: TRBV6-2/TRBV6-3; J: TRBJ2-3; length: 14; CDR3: CASSYRTTRDTQYF; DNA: TGTGCCAGCAGTTACCGCACGACTAGGGATACGCAGTATTTT
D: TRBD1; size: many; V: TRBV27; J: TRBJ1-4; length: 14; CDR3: CASSLSGGGQKLFF; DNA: TGTGCCAGCAGTTTGTCAGGGGGCGGGCAAAAACTGTTTTTT
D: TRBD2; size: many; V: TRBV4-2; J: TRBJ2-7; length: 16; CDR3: CASSQVSSGRAYEQYF; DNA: TGTGCCAGCAGCCAAGTATCATCCGGGAGGGCCTACGAGCAGTACTTC
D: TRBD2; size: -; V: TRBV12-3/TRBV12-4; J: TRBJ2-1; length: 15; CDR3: CASSISGTTYNEQFF; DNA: TGTGCCAGCAGTATAAGCGGGACTACCTACAATGAGCAGTTCTTC
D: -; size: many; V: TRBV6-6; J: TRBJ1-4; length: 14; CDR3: CASSYLATNEKLFF; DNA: TGTGCCAGCAGTTATCTGGCAACTAATGAAAAACTGTTTTTT
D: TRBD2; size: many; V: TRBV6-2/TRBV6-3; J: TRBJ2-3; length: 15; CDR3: CASSPSGRATDTQYF; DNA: TGTGCCAGCAGCCCAAGCGGGAGGGCCACAGATACGCAGTATTTT
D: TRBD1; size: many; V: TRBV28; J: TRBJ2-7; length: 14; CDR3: CASRGWDSFSEQYF; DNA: TGTGCCAGCAGGGGCTGGGACAGCTTCTCCGAGCAGTACTTC
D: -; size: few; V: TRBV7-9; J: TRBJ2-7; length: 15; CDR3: CASSPPAGLPYEQYF; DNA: TGTGCCAGCAGCCCCCCGGCGGGGCTACCCTACGAGCAGTACTTC
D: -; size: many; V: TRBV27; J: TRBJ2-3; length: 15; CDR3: CASGEKGVITDTQYF; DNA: TGTGCCAGCGGGGAAAAGGGGGTGATCACAGATACGCAGTATTTT
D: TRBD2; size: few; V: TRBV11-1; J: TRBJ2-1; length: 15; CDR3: CASSLEASGGNEQFF; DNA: TGTGCCAGCAGCTTAGAGGCTAGCGGGGGAAATGAGCAGTTCTTC
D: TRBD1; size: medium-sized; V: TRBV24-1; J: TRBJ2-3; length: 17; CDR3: CATSDRATRQGTDTQYF; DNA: TGTGCCACCAGTGACCGGGCCACAAGACAGGGAACAGATACGCAGTATTTT
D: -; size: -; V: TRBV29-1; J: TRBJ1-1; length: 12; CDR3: CSSGQGVTEAFF; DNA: TGCAGCTCGGGACAAGGAGTCACTGAAGCTTTCTTT
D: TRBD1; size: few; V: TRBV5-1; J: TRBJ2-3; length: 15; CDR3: CASSGTGTGTDTQYF; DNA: TGCGCCAGCAGCGGGACAGGCACAGGCACAGATACGCAGTATTTT
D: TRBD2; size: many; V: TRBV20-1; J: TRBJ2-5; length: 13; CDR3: CSARGLAEETQYF; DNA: TGCAGTGCCCGCGGACTAGCGGAAGAGACCCAGTACTTC